This T cell receptor beta chain was observed in a study of cytomegalovirus exposure and HLA in healthy donors. A note on this clone: The antigen is not known.

Overall study findings and caveats: Subsequent analysis found a tendency for first-cohort TCR clusters to co-occur within the approximately 130 validation repertoires.

This table comes from immunoSEQ multiplex PCR, and its TCRdb copy is limited to in-frame clones, with some not included. The data contain some 59,000 clones, 85% to 90% of them singletons. The CDR3 consists of 15 residues. From germline, CDR1 is MNHNS and CDR2 SASEGT. Losses at the gene ends were 6 bases for V and 2 bases for J; bases not matched to a gene: 5. Sequencing was performed on PBMCs. The chain joins TRBV6-1 to TRBJ2-1, with TRBD2 matching over 9 bases. The receptor's source is a woman aged 18-35 years in good health and CMV-seronegative. CDR3 in amino acids: CASSSASGAYNEQFF. CDR3 coding DNA: TGTGCCAGCAGCTCCGCTAGCGGGGCCTACAATGAGCAGTTCTTC.